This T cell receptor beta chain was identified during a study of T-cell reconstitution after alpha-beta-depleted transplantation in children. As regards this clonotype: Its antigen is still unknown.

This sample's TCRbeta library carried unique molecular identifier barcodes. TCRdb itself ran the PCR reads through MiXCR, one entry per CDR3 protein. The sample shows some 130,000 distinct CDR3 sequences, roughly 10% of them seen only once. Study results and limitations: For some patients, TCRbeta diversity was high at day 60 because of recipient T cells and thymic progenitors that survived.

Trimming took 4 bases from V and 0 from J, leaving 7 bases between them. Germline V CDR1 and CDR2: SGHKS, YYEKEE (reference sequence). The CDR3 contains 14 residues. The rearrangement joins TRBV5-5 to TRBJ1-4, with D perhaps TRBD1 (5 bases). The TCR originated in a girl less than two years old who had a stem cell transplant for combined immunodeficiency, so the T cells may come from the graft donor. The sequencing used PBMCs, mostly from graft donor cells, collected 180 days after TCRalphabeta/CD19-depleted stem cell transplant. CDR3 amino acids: CASSDSATNEKLFF. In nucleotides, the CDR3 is TGTGCCAGCAGCGACAGTGCAACTAATGAAAAACTGTTTTTT.